The sequence of this T cell receptor (beta chain) was determined in a study of CXCR3-negative and CXCR3-positive naive CD8 T cells. General study results and limits: In cryopreserved cells, CXCR3 expression partially decreased, and fresh PBMCs were used in most assays.

CDR1 SGDLS and CDR2 YYNGEE come from the germline V gene. The CDR3 extends over 14 amino acids. Preparation of TRB cDNA libraries relied on 5' RACE carrying UMI labels. From its re-call of the 5' RACE reads, TCRdb lists each CDR3 protein once, without DNA. This sample's table reports about 130,000 distinct CDR3 sequences. About this clonotype itself: Its antigen remains unidentified.

The source is a human donor in good health. Some clones in this sample may be carry-over from other donors' samples. Material: naive CXCR3- CD8+ T cells from blood. Sample subset: CD45RO-CCR7+CD27+CD95- naive CD8+ T cells lacking CXCR3 (TNR3-). The chain couples TRBV9 to TRBJ1-5; TCRdb's D gene call, TRBD1, goes unchecked for lack of DNA. CDR3 residues: CASSATGGGQPQHF. Combining the CDR3 with reference TRBV9 and TRBJ1-5 gives the whole variable domain DSGVTQTPKHLITATGQRVTLRCSPRSGDLSVYWYQQSLDQGLQFLIQYYNGEERAKGNILERFSAQQFPDLHSELNLSSLELGDSALYFCASSATGGGQPQHFGDGTRLSIL.